This is a list of T cell receptor beta chains from one sample in a study of control samples from healthy donors and cancer patients. Some clones are missing from TCRdb's copy, which holds only in-frame ones; the method was immunoSEQ multiplex PCR. The table has tens of thousands of clones, roughly 90% seen once. Sequencing was performed on PBMCs. These receptors all come from a man aged 45-65 years with head and neck cancer. Each CDR3 is given with its conserved first and last residue. The D gene is left open where the match is weak. The size of a clone is reported for some rows only, either as once, few or many, or as a class for expanded clones.

NA,TRBV6-1,TRBJ2-3,NA,CASSERPNTQYF,TGTGCCAGCAGTGAACGGCCTAATACGCAGTATTTT
NA,TRBV5-1,TRBJ2-2,TRBD2,CASSLAGLRTGELFF,TGCGCCAGCAGCTTGGCGGGACTACGCACCGGGGAGCTGTTTTTT
medium-sized,TRBV11-3,TRBJ2-2,TRBD2,CASSYTLAGGPNTGELFF,TGTGCCAGCAGCTACACCCTAGCGGGAGGGCCGAACACCGGGGAGCTGTTTTTT
NA,TRBV12-3/TRBV12-4,TRBJ1-1,NA,CASSPRRNTEAFF,TGTGCCAGCAGCCCCCGACGGAACACTGAAGCTTTCTTT
few,TRBV12-3/TRBV12-4,TRBJ2-7,TRBD1,CASSPGQGVGQYF,TGTGCCAGCAGCCCCGGACAGGGCGTGGGGCAGTACTTC
NA,TRBV6-2/TRBV6-3,TRBJ2-6,NA,CASSYDQAGANVLTF,TGTGCCAGCAGTTACGATCAGGCTGGGGCCAACGTCCTGACTTTC
NA,TRBV5-1,TRBJ2-3,NA,CASSLGGLQDTQYF,TGCGCCAGCAGCTTGGGGGGGCTTCAAGATACGCAGTATTTT
NA,TRBV24-1,TRBJ2-3,TRBD1,CATSASRDRGAAVGTDTQYF,TGTGCCACCAGTGCTAGCCGGGACAGGGGTGCTGCAGTGGGCACAGATACGCAGTATTTT
once,TRBV27,TRBJ2-7,TRBD1,CASSLIGDRDKSPYF,TGTGCCAGCAGTTTAATTGGCGACAGGGATAAATCTCCGTACTTC
NA,TRBV27,TRBJ2-3,TRBD2,CASSLFMGGDTQYF,TGTGCCAGCAGTTTATTCATGGGGGGGGATACGCAGTATTTT
NA,TRBV23-1,TRBJ2-7,TRBD1,CARNLGQGQLEQYF,TGCGCCAGAAACTTGGGACAGGGGCAACTCGAGCAGTACTTC
NA,TRBV12-5,TRBJ2-5,TRBD2,CASGLVLGGRPGETQYF,TGTGCTAGTGGTTTGGTACTTGGCGGGAGGCCCGGGGAGACCCAGTACTTC
NA,TRBV2,TRBJ2-5,NA,CASEQGRETQYF,TGTGCCAGCGAACAGGGGAGGGAGACCCAGTACTTC
NA,TRBV9,TRBJ2-1,TRBD1,CASESRDRGPRAYNEQFF,TGTGCCAGCGAGAGCCGGGACAGGGGCCCTCGTGCGTACAATGAGCAGTTCTTC
NA,TRBV29-1,TRBJ1-5,NA,CSVEIGGNQPQHF,TGCAGCGTTGAAATCGGTGGAAATCAGCCCCAGCATTTT
NA,TRBV3-1/TRBV3-2,TRBJ2-5,TRBD2,CASSQDLSGSQETQYF,TGTGCCAGCAGCCAAGATCTTAGCGGGAGCCAAGAGACCCAGTACTTC
few,TRBV6-4,TRBJ2-6,NA,CASSDSKDSYSGANVLTF,TGTGCCAGCAGTGACTCGAAGGACAGCTACTCTGGGGCCAACGTCCTGACTTTC
once,TRBV25-1,TRBJ1-2,NA,CASSVGGDYGYTF,TGTGCCAGCAGTGTTGGGGGGGACTATGGCTACACCTTC
NA,TRBV4-2,TRBJ2-1,NA,CASSQDRGNNEQFF,TGTGCCAGCAGCCAAGACCGGGGGAACAATGAGCAGTTCTTC
NA,TRBV28,TRBJ2-3,TRBD2,CASSLDLAGRSTDTQYF,TGTGCCAGCAGTTTAGATCTAGCGGGAAGGAGCACAGATACGCAGTATTTT
few,TRBV7-9,TRBJ1-3,NA,CASSLAGIGNTIYF,TGTGCCAGCAGCTTAGCTGGGATTGGAAACACCATATATTTT
NA,TRBV28,TRBJ2-3,TRBD2,CASKLPGLARANTQYF,TGTGCCAGCAAACTACCGGGACTAGCGAGGGCGAATACGCAGTATTTT
NA,TRBV11-2,TRBJ2-7,NA,CASSFLGAAYEQYF,TGTGCCAGCAGCTTCCTGGGGGCAGCCTACGAGCAGTACTTC
NA,TRBV6-5,TRBJ2-3,NA,CASSLGGSTDTQYF,TGTGCCAGCAGCCTCGGGGGAAGCACAGATACGCAGTATTTT
NA,TRBV6-1,TRBJ1-5,NA,CASSESWGQEPQHF,TGTGCCAGCAGTGAAAGCTGGGGGCAGGAGCCCCAGCATTTT
few,TRBV5-6,TRBJ2-7,NA,CASSLVGAPRREQYF,TGTGCCAGCAGCTTGGTCGGGGCGCCGAGGCGGGAGCAGTACTTC
once,TRBV10-2,TRBJ1-1,NA,CASSDPGASEAFF,TGCGCCAGCAGTGACCCAGGGGCCTCTGAAGCTTTCTTT
NA,TRBV28,TRBJ1-2,NA,CASSPRAAYGIESYGYTF,TGTGCCAGCAGCCCCCGCGCCGCTTACGGGATAGAAAGCTATGGCTACACCTTC
NA,TRBV5-4,TRBJ1-2,NA,CASSFDSRTANYGYTF,TGTGCCAGCAGTTTTGACAGCCGAACTGCTAACTATGGCTACACCTTC
NA,TRBV29-1,TRBJ2-5,TRBD1,CSARDRGRQETQYF,TGCAGCGCCCGGGACAGGGGGCGTCAAGAGACCCAGTACTTC
NA,TRBV29-1,TRBJ2-3,NA,CSVDGELTDTQYF,TGCAGCGTCGACGGAGAGCTCACAGATACGCAGTATTTT
once,TRBV19,TRBJ1-5,TRBD1,CASSLKTGGRSQPQHF,TGTGCCAGTAGTCTCAAAACAGGGGGTAGGAGTCAGCCCCAGCATTTT